Listed below are T cell receptor beta chains from one sample, sequenced in a study of human T cells and chemical hapten exposure. TCRdb used MiXCR to reprocess the RACE reads, holding one entry per CDR3 protein. Among around 380,000 distinct CDR3 sequences listed, 4.5% to 7% were seen once. Sequencing was performed on whole blood, taken in connection with sensitization to the hapten diphenylcyclopropenone (DPC). The receptors stem from a woman aged 18 to 35 with alopecia areata. Some clones in this sample may be carry-over from other donors' samples. CDR3s include the opening cysteine and the closing phenylalanine or tryptophan. Fields, in order: J gene, clone size, D gene, V gene, CDR3 length, CDR3 protein, CDR3 DNA. A D gene is named only where the DNA matches it firmly. The listing skips clone size in some rows; elsewhere it reads once, few, many or a size class.

J: TRBJ1-5
size: many
D: -
V: TRBV6-2/TRBV6-3
length: 15
CDR3: CASSYSQGHHQPQHF
DNA: TGTGCCAGCAGTTACTCGCAGGGCCATCATCAGCCCCAGCATTTT

J: TRBJ2-1
size: -
D: -
V: TRBV4-1
length: 16
CDR3: CASSHRPGGAYNEQFF
DNA: TGCGCCAGCAGCCATCGCCCGGGGGGCGCCTACAATGAGCAGTTCTTC

J: TRBJ2-5
size: -
D: -
V: TRBV28
length: 15
CDR3: CASIGQNTEKETQYF
DNA: TGTGCCAGCATTGGACAAAACACCGAGAAAGAGACCCAGTACTTC

J: TRBJ1-2
size: -
D: TRBD1
V: TRBV28
length: 13
CDR3: CASSAGGARGYTF
DNA: TGTGCCAGCAGTGCAGGGGGCGCCCGTGGCTACACCTTC

J: TRBJ2-7
size: few
D: -
V: TRBV5-6
length: 13
CDR3: CASSSMGGYEQYF
DNA: TGTGCCAGCAGCTCGATGGGGGGCTACGAGCAGTACTTC

J: TRBJ1-3
size: many
D: -
V: TRBV7-2
length: 15
CDR3: CASSLEGGSGNTIYF
DNA: TGTGCCAGCAGCTTAGAAGGGGGGAGCGGAAACACCATATATTTT

J: TRBJ1-5
size: few
D: -
V: TRBV20-1
length: 17
CDR3: CSARQPGRTYSNQPQHF
DNA: TGCAGTGCTAGACAACCCGGACGGACTTATAGCAATCAGCCCCAGCATTTT

J: TRBJ2-2
size: many
D: TRBD1
V: TRBV4-2
length: 17
CDR3: CASSQKAGTGVTGELFF
DNA: TGTGCCAGCAGCCAAAAGGCCGGGACAGGGGTCACCGGGGAGCTGTTTTTT

J: TRBJ1-4
size: -
D: TRBD1
V: TRBV4-3
length: 16
CDR3: CTSSQSAGTGNEKLFF
DNA: TGCACCAGCAGCCAAAGTGCCGGGACAGGCAATGAAAAACTGTTTTTT

J: TRBJ2-1
size: -
D: TRBD2
V: TRBV6-2/TRBV6-3
length: 13
CDR3: CASGGTNYNEQFF
DNA: TGTGCCAGCGGGGGGACTAACTACAATGAGCAGTTCTTC

J: TRBJ2-5
size: -
D: TRBD1
V: TRBV11-2
length: 15
CDR3: CASWKEQGLGETQYF
DNA: TGTGCCAGCTGGAAAGAACAGGGGCTGGGGGAGACCCAGTACTTC

J: TRBJ1-1
size: many
D: TRBD1
V: TRBV6-2/TRBV6-3
length: 14
CDR3: CASSRLTGATEAFF
DNA: TGTGCCAGCAGCCGCCTGACAGGGGCTACTGAAGCTTTCTTT

J: TRBJ1-2
size: -
D: -
V: TRBV7-9
length: 16
CDR3: CASSSLTDDHNYGYTF
DNA: TGTGCCAGCAGCTCTCTGACGGACGACCATAACTATGGCTACACCTTC

J: TRBJ2-3
size: -
D: TRBD2
V: TRBV20-1
length: 16
CDR3: CSARDVASGRGDTQYF
DNA: TGCAGTGCTAGAGATGTGGCTAGCGGCCGCGGGGATACGCAGTATTTT

J: TRBJ1-2
size: few
D: -
V: TRBV7-2
length: 14
CDR3: CASSLWEGEYGYTF
DNA: TGTGCCAGCAGCTTATGGGAAGGGGAGTATGGCTACACCTTC

J: TRBJ2-3
size: few
D: TRBD1
V: TRBV27
length: 17
CDR3: CASSSLLGTVVTDTQYF
DNA: TGTGCCAGCAGTTCCCTTTTGGGGACAGTTGTCACAGATACGCAGTATTTT

J: TRBJ2-7
size: -
D: TRBD2
V: TRBV10-3
length: 17
CDR3: CAISEFTSGAFSYEQYF
DNA: TGTGCCATCAGTGAGTTTACTAGCGGGGCTTTCTCCTACGAGCAGTACTTC

J: TRBJ2-7
size: -
D: -
V: TRBV12-3/TRBV12-4
length: 17
CDR3: CASSFYPVQGISYEQYF
DNA: TGTGCCAGCAGTTTTTATCCGGTTCAGGGGATTTCCTACGAGCAGTACTTC

J: TRBJ1-3
size: few
D: -
V: TRBV3-1
length: 18
CDR3: CASSHPHRLGDTGNTIYF
DNA: TGTGCCAGCAGCCACCCGCACCGATTGGGGGACACGGGAAACACCATATATTTT

J: TRBJ1-1
size: few
D: -
V: TRBV12-3/TRBV12-4
length: 13
CDR3: CASSLGTDVGAFF
DNA: TGTGCCAGCAGTTTAGGGACAGATGTGGGGGCTTTCTTT

J: TRBJ1-2
size: few
D: -
V: TRBV4-3
length: 18
CDR3: CASSQDRALTGSNYGYTF
DNA: TGCGCCAGCAGCCAAGATCGGGCATTAACAGGGTCAAACTATGGCTACACCTTC

J: TRBJ2-1
size: many
D: TRBD2
V: TRBV6-2/TRBV6-3
length: 13
CDR3: CASTLGGGDEQFF
DNA: TGTGCCAGCACCCTTGGCGGGGGGGATGAGCAGTTCTTC

J: TRBJ1-1
size: many
D: TRBD1
V: TRBV5-6
length: 17
CDR3: CASSTTVTGQGGTEAFF
DNA: TGTGCCAGCAGCACCACTGTTACGGGACAGGGCGGCACTGAAGCTTTCTTT

J: TRBJ2-6
size: many
D: -
V: TRBV7-9
length: 17
CDR3: CASRKERGSSGANVLTF
DNA: TGTGCCAGCAGAAAGGAGAGGGGGTCCTCTGGGGCCAACGTCCTGACTTTC

J: TRBJ2-2
size: few
D: TRBD2
V: TRBV7-8
length: 18
CDR3: CASSLKLAGASNTGELFF
DNA: TGTGCCAGCAGCTTAAAACTAGCGGGGGCTTCGAACACCGGGGAGCTGTTTTTT

J: TRBJ2-7
size: -
D: TRBD2
V: TRBV28
length: 15
CDR3: CASRTSGGPSYEQYF
DNA: TGTGCCAGCAGAACTAGCGGGGGGCCCTCCTACGAGCAGTACTTC

J: TRBJ1-4
size: -
D: -
V: TRBV7-6
length: 14
CDR3: CASSLGGGHEKLFF
DNA: TGTGCCAGCAGCCTCGGAGGAGGGCATGAAAAACTGTTTTTT

J: TRBJ1-3
size: -
D: -
V: TRBV4-2
length: 16
CDR3: CASSQVGFQVGNTIYF
DNA: TGTGCCAGCAGCCAAGTTGGGTTTCAAGTAGGAAACACCATATATTTT

J: TRBJ2-1
size: many
D: -
V: TRBV10-3
length: 11
CDR3: CAISDGGEQFF
DNA: TGTGCCATCAGTGATGGGGGTGAGCAGTTCTTC

J: TRBJ2-3
size: -
D: TRBD1
V: TRBV11-2
length: 17
CDR3: CASSLGITGGYTDTQYF
DNA: TGTGCCAGCAGCTTAGGTATAACAGGGGGCTACACAGATACGCAGTATTTT

J: TRBJ1-2
size: many
D: TRBD1
V: TRBV3-1
length: 13
CDR3: CASSHKGARGYTF
DNA: TGTGCCAGCAGCCATAAGGGGGCGCGTGGCTACACCTTC

J: TRBJ2-5
size: many
D: -
V: TRBV4-2
length: 16
CDR3: CASSQDWGGASETQYF
DNA: TGTGCCAGCAGCCAAGATTGGGGGGGGGCGTCAGAGACCCAGTACTTC

J: TRBJ2-5
size: many
D: -
V: TRBV2
length: 18
CDR3: CASIPPGFRRVGQETQYF
DNA: TGTGCCAGCATCCCTCCCGGGTTTCGGAGGGTCGGCCAAGAGACCCAGTACTTC

J: TRBJ1-1
size: many
D: -
V: TRBV27
length: 15
CDR3: CASRVDRSLSTEAFF
DNA: TGTGCCAGCAGGGTAGACAGGTCCCTGTCCACTGAAGCTTTCTTT

J: TRBJ1-5
size: many
D: TRBD1
V: TRBV3-1
length: 14
CDR3: CASSLGQDNQPQHF
DNA: TGTGCCAGCAGCCTGGGACAGGACAATCAGCCCCAGCATTTT

J: TRBJ2-3
size: many
D: TRBD2
V: TRBV6-4
length: 16
CDR3: CASSTMSGGSIDTQYF
DNA: TGTGCCAGCAGCACCATGAGCGGGGGGTCGATAGATACGCAGTATTTT

J: TRBJ1-1
size: many
D: TRBD1
V: TRBV5-1
length: 14
CDR3: CASSPPTGDTEAFF
DNA: TGCGCCAGCAGCCCACCCACAGGGGACACTGAAGCTTTCTTT